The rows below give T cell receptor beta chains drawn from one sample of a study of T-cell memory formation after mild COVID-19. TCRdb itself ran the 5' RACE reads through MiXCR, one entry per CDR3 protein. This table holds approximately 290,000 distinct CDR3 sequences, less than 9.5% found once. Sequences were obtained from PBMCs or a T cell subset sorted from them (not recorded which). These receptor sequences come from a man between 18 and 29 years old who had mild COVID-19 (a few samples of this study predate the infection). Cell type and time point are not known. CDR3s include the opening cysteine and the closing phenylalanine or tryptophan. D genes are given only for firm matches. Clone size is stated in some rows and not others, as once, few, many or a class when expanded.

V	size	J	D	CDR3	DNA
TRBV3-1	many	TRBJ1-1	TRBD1	CASSRDRGITEAFF	TGTGCCAGCAGCCGAGACAGGGGCATAACTGAAGCTTTCTTT
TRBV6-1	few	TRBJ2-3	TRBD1	CASRQGLGTDTQYF	TGTGCCAGCAGACAGGGGTTGGGTACAGATACGCAGTATTTT
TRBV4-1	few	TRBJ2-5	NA	CASSQVGSAGSPYF	TGCGCCAGCAGCCAAGTGGGCTCGGCGGGGAGCCCATACTTC
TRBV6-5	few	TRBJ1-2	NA	CASTPSDSMHGYTF	TGTGCCAGCACTCCGTCGGACAGTATGCATGGCTACACCTTC
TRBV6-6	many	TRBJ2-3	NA	CASSYIQGDTQYF	TGTGCCAGCAGTTATATCCAGGGAGATACGCAGTATTTT
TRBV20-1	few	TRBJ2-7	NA	CSATGPEDPYEQYF	TGCAGTGCCACGGGACCCGAAGATCCCTACGAGCAGTACTTC
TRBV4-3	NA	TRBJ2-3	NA	CASSQYLGTDTQYF	TGCGCCAGCAGCCAATACCTAGGAACAGATACGCAGTATTTT
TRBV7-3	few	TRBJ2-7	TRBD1	CASSVGDRGEQYF	TGTGCCAGCAGTGTGGGCGACAGGGGAGAGCAGTACTTC
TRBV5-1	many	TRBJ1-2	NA	CASSFGAGQGNGYTF	TGCGCCAGCAGCTTTGGCGCAGGGCAAGGAAATGGCTACACCTTC
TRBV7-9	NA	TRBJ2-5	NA	CASSLRDSHRETQYF	TGTGCCAGCAGTTTGCGCGACTCCCACCGGGAGACCCAGTACTTC
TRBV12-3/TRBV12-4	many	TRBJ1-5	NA	CASSLAQGLFADQPQHF	TGTGCCAGCAGTTTAGCGCAGGGGCTTTTTGCTGATCAGCCCCAGCATTTT
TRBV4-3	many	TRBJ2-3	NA	CASSQGNSDTDTQYF	TGCGCCAGCAGCCAAGGGAATAGCGACACAGATACGCAGTATTTT
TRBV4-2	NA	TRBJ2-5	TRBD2	CASSQGMLAGELQETQYF	TGTGCCAGCAGCCAAGGCATGTTAGCGGGGGAACTACAAGAGACCCAGTACTTC
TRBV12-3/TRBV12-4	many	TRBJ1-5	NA	CASSPRTIGDQPQHF	TGTGCCAGCAGTCCAAGGACGATTGGCGACCAGCCCCAGCATTTT
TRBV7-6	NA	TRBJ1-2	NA	CASSLAEGVGYGYTF	TGTGCCAGCAGCTTAGCAGAAGGGGTGGGCTATGGCTACACCTTC
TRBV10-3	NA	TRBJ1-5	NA	CAISGGATFQPQHF	TGTGCCATCAGTGGGGGGGCAACCTTCCAGCCCCAGCATTTT
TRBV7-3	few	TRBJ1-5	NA	CASSLTGGQGQPQHF	TGTGCCAGCAGCTTAACGGGGGGGCAGGGTCAGCCCCAGCATTTT
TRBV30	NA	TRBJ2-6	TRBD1	CAWQTGLTGANVLTF	TGTGCCTGGCAGACAGGGCTCACTGGGGCCAACGTCCTGACTTTC
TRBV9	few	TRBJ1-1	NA	CASSAAGEGRAFF	TGTGCCAGCAGCGCGGCAGGTGAGGGGAGAGCTTTCTTT
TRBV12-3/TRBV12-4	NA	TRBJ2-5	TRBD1	CASSHPGTGEETQYF	TGTGCCAGCAGCCACCCCGGGACAGGGGAAGAGACCCAGTACTTC
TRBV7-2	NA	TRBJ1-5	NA	CASSAKTDLFNQPQHF	TGTGCCAGCAGCGCGAAGACAGACCTCTTTAATCAGCCCCAGCATTTT
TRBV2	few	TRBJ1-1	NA	CASSTVSSDTEAFF	TGTGCCAGCAGTACCGTGTCTTCAGATACTGAAGCTTTCTTT
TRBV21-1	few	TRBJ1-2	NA	CASSEADGYTF	TGTGCCAGCAGCGAGGCCGATGGCTACACCTTC
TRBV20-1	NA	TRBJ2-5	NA	CSASAGRLETQYF	TGCAGTGCTAGCGCGGGACGGTTAGAGACCCAGTACTTC
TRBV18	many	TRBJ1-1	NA	CASSPGYDSRNTEAFF	TGTGCCAGCTCACCAGGGTATGATTCGAGGAACACTGAAGCTTTCTTT
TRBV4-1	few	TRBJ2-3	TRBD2	CASSPEGRGDTQYF	TGCGCCAGCAGCCCAGAGGGGAGGGGAGATACGCAGTATTTT
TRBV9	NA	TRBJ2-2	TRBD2	CASRLAGTGELFF	TGTGCCAGCAGACTAGCGGGGACCGGGGAGCTGTTTTTT
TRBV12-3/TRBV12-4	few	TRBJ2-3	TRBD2	CASSRSRTSGRTDTQYF	TGTGCCAGCAGTCGTAGTCGAACTAGCGGACGCACAGATACGCAGTATTTT
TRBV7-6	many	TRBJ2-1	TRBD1	CASSSPRGQGNEQFF	TGTGCCAGCAGCTCACCTCGGGGACAGGGAAATGAGCAGTTCTTC
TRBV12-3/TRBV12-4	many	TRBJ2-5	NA	CASSPPMGFAQETQYF	TGTGCCAGCAGTCCACCGATGGGGTTCGCCCAAGAGACCCAGTACTTC
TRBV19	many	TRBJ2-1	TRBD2	CASSPLAGNNNEQFF	TGTGCCAGTAGCCCTCTAGCGGGGAACAACAATGAGCAGTTCTTC
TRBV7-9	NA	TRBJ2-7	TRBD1	CASSRTGVSYEQYF	TGTGCCAGCAGCCGCACAGGGGTAAGCTACGAGCAGTACTTC
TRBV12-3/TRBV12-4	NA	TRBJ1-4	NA	CASSFGRTQKVFF	TGTGCCAGCAGTTTTGGGCGAACACAAAAGGTGTTTTTT
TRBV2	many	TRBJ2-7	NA	CASSGTDVDYEQYF	TGTGCCAGCAGTGGGACAGATGTTGACTACGAGCAGTACTTC
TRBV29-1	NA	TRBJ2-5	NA	CSVEMGLAETQYF	TGCAGCGTTGAAATGGGGCTAGCGGAGACCCAGTACTTC
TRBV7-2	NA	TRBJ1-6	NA	CASSFLYNSPLHF	TGTGCCAGCAGCTTCCTCTATAATTCACCCCTCCACTTT
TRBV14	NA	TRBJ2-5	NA	CASSQVADLAQETQYF	TGTGCCAGCAGCCAAGTCGCAGACCTGGCCCAAGAGACCCAGTACTTC
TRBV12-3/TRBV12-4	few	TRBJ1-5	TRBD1	CASSVDRSDQPQHF	TGTGCCAGCAGTGTGGACAGGTCCGACCAGCCCCAGCATTTT
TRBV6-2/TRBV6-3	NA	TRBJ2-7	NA	CASREDTSRQYF	TGTGCCAGCAGGGAGGACACCTCTCGGCAGTACTTC
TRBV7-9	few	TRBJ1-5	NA	CASWSGDSNQPQHF	TGTGCCAGCTGGTCAGGGGATAGCAATCAGCCCCAGCATTTT
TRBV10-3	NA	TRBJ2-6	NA	CAADPKGSGANVLTF	TGTGCCGCGGATCCGAAGGGATCTGGGGCCAACGTCCTGACTTTC
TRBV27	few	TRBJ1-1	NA	CASGLDGRNTEAFF	TGTGCCAGCGGACTGGATGGAAGGAACACTGAAGCTTTCTTT
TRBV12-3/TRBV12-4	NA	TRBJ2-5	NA	CASSQGFQETQYF	TGTGCCAGCAGTCAGGGGTTCCAAGAGACCCAGTACTTC
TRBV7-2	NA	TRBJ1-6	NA	CASSFTGTAPPISPLHF	TGTGCCAGCAGCTTCACAGGGACCGCTCCTCCAATTTCACCCCTCCACTTT
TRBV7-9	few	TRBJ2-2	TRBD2	CASSPKLAGDNTGELFF	TGTGCCAGCAGCCCCAAACTAGCGGGGGATAACACCGGGGAGCTGTTTTTT